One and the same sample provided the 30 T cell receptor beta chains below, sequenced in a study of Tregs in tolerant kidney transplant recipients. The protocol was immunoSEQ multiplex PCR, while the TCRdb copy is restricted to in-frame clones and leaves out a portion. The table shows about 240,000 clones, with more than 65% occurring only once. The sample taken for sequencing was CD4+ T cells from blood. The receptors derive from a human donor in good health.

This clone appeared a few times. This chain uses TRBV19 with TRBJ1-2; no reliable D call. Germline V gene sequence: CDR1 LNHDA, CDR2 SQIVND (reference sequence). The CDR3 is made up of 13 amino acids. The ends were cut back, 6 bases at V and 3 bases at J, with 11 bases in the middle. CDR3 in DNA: TGTGCCAGTAGGGCAACCGGGGACTATGGCTACACCTTC. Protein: CASRATGDYGYTF.

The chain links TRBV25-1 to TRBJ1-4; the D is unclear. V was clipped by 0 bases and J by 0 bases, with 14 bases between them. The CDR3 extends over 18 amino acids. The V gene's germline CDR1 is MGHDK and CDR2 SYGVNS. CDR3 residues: CASSEYYGPIATNEKLFF. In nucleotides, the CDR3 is TGTGCCAGCAGTGAATACTACGGGCCGATTGCAACTAATGAAAAACTGTTTTTT.

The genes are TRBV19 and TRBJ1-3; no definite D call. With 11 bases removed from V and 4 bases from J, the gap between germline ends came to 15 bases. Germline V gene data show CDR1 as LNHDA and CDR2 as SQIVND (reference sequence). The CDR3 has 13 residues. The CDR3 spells CAVGPEGGNTIYF. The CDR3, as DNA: TGTGCCGTCGGGCCCGAAGGGGGAAACACCATATATTTT.

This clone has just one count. The CDR3 loop is CSVGGDGIQPQHF. The CDR3, as DNA: TGCAGCGTTGGGGGGGACGGCATTCAGCCCCAGCATTTT. The rearrangement uses TRBV29-1 and TRBJ1-5; D possibly corresponds to TRBD1 (5 bases). The CDR3 loop spans 13 amino acids. V was trimmed by 4 bases and J by 6 bases, leaving 13 bases between them. Germline V CDR1 and CDR2: SQVTM, ANQGSEA.

This CDR3 reads CASSIRSPNEKLFF. The DNA for the CDR3 is TGTGCCAGTAGTATACGCAGCCCTAATGAAAAACTGTTTTTT. The genes are TRBV19 and TRBJ1-4; D gene ambiguous. The CDR3 runs to 14 residues. CDR1 is LNHDA, CDR2 SQIVND, per germline (reference sequence). V was clipped by 2 bases and J by 3 bases, with 7 bases between them.

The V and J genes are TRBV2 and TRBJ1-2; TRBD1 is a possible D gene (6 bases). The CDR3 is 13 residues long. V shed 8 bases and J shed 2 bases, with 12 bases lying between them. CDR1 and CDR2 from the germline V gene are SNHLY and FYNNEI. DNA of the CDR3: TGTGCCAGCTGGAAGAGGGGGAACTATGGCTACACCTTC. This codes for CASWKRGNYGYTF. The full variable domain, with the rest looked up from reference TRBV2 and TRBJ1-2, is EPEVTQTPSHQVTQMGQEVILRCVPISNHLYFYWYRQILGQKVEFLVSFYNNEISEKSEIFDDQFSVERPDGSNFTLKIRSTKLEDSAMYFCASWKRGNYGYTFGSGTRLTVV.

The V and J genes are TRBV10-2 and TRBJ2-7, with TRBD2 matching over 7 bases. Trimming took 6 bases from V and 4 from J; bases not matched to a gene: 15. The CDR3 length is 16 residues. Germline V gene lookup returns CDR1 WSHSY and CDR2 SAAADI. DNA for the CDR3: TGCGCCAGCAGCCCCACCCGGGCGGGAGAGGCTTACGAGCAGTACTTC. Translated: CASSPTRAGEAYEQYF.

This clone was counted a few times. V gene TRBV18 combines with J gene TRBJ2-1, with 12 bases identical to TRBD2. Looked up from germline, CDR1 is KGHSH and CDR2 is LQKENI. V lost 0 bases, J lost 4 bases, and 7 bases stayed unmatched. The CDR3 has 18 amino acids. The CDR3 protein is CASSPPASGRARYNEQFF. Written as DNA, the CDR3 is TGTGCCAGCTCACCACCCGCTAGCGGGAGGGCCAGGTACAATGAGCAGTTCTTC. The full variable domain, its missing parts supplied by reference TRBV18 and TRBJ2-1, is NAGVMQNPRHLVRRRGQEARLRCSPMKGHSHVYWYRQLPEEGLKFMVYLQKENIIDESGMPKERFSAEFPKEGPSILRIQQVVRGDSAAYFCASSPPASGRARYNEQFFGPGTRLTVL.

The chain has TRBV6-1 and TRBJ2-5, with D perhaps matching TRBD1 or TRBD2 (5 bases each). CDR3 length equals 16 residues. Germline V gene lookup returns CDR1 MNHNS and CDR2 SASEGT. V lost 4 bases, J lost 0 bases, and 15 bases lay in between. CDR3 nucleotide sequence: TGTGCCAGCAGTGTACTCACGGGACGGAACCAAGAGACCCAGTACTTC. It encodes CASSVLTGRNQETQYF.

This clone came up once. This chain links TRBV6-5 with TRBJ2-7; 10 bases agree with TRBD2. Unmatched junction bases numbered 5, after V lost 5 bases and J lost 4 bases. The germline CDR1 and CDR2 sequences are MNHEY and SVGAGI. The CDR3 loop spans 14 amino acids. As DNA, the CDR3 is TGTGCCAGCAGTCAGAGCGGGAGGGGGTACGAGCAGTACTTC. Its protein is CASSQSGRGYEQYF.

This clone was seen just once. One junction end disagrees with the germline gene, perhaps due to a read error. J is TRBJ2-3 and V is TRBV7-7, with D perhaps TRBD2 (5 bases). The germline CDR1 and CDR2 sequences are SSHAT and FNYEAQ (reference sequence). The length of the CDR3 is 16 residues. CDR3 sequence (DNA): TGTGCTAGCAGCCCGTTCGCGGGTTCGGGTACAGATACGCAGTATTTT. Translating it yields CASSPFAGSGTDTQYF.

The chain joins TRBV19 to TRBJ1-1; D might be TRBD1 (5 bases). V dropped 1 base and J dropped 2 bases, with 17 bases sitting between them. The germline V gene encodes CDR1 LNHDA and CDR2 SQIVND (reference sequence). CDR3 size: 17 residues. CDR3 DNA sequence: TGTGCCAGTAGTATAGTGGGCAGCCCGAGGGGTAACACTGAAGCTTTCTTT. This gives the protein CASSIVGSPRGNTEAFF.

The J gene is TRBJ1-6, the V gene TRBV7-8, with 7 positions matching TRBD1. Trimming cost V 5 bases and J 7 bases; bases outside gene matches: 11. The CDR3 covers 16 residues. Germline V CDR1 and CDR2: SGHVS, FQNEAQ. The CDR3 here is CASSARQGRKNSPLHF. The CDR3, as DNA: TGTGCCAGCAGCGCCCGACAGGGAAGGAAAAATTCACCCCTCCACTTT.

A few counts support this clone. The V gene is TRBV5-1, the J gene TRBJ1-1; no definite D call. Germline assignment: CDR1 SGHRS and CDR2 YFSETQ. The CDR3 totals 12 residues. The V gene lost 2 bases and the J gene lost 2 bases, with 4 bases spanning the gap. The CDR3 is CASSFSNTEAFF. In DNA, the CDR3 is TGCGCCAGCAGCTTCAGTAACACTGAAGCTTTCTTT. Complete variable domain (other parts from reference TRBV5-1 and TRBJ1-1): KAGVTQTPRYLIKTRGQQVTLSCSPISGHRSVSWYQQTPGQGLQFLFEYFSETQRNKGNFPGRFSGRQFSNSRSEMNVSTLELGDSALYLCASSFSNTEAFFGQGTRLTVV.

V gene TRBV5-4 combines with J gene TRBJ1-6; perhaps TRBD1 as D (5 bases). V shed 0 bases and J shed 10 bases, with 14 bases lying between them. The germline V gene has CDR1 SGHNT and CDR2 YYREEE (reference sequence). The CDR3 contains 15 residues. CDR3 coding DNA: TGTGCCAGCAGCTTGGCCGGGGGTCGTGGCTCACCCCTCCACTTT. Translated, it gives CASSLAGGRGSPLHF. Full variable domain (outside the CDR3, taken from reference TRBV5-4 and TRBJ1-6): ETGVTQSPTHLIKTRGQQVTLRCSSQSGHNTVSWYQQALGQGPQFIFQYYREEENGRGNFPPRFSGLQFPNYSSELNVNALELDDSALYLCASSLAGGRGSPLHFGNGTRLTVT.

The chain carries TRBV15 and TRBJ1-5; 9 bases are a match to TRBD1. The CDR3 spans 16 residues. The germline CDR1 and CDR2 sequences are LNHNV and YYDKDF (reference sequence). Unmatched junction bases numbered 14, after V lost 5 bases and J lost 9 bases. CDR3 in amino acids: CATSPSGGQGLVPQHF. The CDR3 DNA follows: TGTGCCACCAGCCCTTCGGGGGGACAGGGCCTAGTGCCCCAGCATTTT.

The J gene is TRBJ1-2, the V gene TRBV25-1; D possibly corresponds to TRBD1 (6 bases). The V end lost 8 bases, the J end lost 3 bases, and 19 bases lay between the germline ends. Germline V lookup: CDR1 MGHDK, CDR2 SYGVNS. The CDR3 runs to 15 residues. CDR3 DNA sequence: TGTGCCAGCTCGAGTCCAGGGGTCTCGGACTATGGCTACACCTTC. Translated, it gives CASSSPGVSDYGYTF.

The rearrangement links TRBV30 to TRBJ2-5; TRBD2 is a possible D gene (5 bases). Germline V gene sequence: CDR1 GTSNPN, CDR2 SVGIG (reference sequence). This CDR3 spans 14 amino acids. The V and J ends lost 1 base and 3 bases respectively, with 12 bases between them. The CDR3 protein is CAWSEVGGKETQYF. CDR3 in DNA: TGTGCCTGGAGTGAGGTAGGAGGAAAAGAGACCCAGTACTTC.

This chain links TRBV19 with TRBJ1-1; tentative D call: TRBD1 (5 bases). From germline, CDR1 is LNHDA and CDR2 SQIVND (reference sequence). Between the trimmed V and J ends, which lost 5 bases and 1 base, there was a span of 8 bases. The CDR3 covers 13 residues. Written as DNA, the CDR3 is TGTGCCAGTAGTGGGGGACCGAACACTGAAGCTTTCTTT. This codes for CASSGGPNTEAFF.

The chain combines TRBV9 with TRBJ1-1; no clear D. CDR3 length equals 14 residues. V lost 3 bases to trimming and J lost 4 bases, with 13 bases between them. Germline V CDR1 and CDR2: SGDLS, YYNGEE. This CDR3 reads CASSGGAGRTEAFF. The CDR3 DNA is TGTGCCAGCAGCGGGGGTGCCGGGCGCACTGAAGCTTTCTTT.

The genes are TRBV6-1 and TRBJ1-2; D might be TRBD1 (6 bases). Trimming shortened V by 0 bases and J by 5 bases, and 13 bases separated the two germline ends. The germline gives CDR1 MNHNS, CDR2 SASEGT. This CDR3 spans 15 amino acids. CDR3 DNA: TGTGCCAGCAGTGAAGCCCGGGGGCAGGGTTATGGCTACACCTTC. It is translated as CASSEARGQGYGYTF.

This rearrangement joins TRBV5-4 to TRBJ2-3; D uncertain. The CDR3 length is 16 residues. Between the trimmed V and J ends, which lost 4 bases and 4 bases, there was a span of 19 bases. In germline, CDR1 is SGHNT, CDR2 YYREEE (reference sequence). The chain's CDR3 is CASSPPYSLSPDTQYF. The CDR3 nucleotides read TGTGCCAGCAGCCCACCCTACTCCCTATCCCCAGATACGCAGTATTTT.

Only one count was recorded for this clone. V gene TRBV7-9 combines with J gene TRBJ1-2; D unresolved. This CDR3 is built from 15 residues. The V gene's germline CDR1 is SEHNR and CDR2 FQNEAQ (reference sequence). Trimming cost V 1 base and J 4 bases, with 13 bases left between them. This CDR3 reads CASSLDTFPLYGYTF. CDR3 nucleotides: TGTGCCAGCAGCTTAGATACTTTCCCTCTCTATGGCTACACCTTC.

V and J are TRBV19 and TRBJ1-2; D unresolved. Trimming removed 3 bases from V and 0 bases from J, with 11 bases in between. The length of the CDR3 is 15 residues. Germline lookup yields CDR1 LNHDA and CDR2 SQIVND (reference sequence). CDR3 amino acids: CASSIPQPANYGYTF. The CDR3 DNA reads TGTGCCAGTAGTATCCCCCAGCCCGCTAACTATGGCTACACCTTC.

The CDR3 here is CARELAGVASSGANVLTF. The CDR3 nucleotides read TGTGCCAGGGAGCTAGCGGGAGTGGCTAGCTCTGGGGCCAACGTCCTGACTTTC. The chain recombines TRBV2 with TRBJ2-6; TRBD2 aligns across 10 bases. The CDR3 is 18 residues long. Germline V gene data show CDR1 as SNHLY and CDR2 as FYNNEI. V lost 9 bases to trimming and J lost 0 bases; unmatched junction nucleotides: 11.

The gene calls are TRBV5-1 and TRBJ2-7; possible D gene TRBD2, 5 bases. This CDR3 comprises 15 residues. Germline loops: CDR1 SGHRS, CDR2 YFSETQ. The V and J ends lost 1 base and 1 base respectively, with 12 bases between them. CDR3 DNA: TGCGCCAGCAGCTTGTTCACATCGGGGTCCTACGAGCAGTACTTC. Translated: CASSLFTSGSYEQYF.

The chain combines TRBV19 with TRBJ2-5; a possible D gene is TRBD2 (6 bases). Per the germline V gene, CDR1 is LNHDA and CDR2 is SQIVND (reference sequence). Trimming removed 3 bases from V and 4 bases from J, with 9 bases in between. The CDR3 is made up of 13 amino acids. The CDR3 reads CASSMGGGETQYF. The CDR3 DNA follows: TGTGCCAGTAGTATGGGGGGAGGAGAGACCCAGTACTTC.

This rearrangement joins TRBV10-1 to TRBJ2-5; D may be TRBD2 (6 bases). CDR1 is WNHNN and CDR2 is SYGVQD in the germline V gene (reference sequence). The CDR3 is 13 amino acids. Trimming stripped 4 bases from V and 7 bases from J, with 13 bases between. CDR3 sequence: CASSGGDAGTQYF. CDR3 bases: TGCGCCAGCAGTGGCGGGGACGCCGGGACCCAGTACTTC.

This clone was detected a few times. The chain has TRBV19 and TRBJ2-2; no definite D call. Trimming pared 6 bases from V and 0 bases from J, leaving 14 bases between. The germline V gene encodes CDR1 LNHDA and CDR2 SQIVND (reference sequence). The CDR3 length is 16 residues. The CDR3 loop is CASSKDPLTNTGELFF. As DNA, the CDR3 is TGTGCCAGTAGCAAAGACCCACTCACGAACACCGGGGAGCTGTTTTTT.

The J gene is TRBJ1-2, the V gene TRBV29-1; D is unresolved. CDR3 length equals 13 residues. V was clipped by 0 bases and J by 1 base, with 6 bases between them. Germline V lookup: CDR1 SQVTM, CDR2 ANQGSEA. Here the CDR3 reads CSVEEGNNYGYTF. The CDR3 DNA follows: TGCAGCGTTGAAGAGGGTAATAACTATGGCTACACCTTC.